This entry is about one T cell receptor (beta chain). The antigen is not known. Measured with immunoSEQ multiplex PCR; TCRdb has only the in-frame clones, and not every one. The table has approximately 99,000 clones, around 91% seen once. CD4+CD25+CD127- Tregs, CD4+CD25- non-Tregs, CD4 and CD8 cells were sorted. V was shortened by 8 bases and J by 7 bases, with 15 bases between the two germline ends. CDR1 is MNHEY, CDR2 SVGAGI, per germline. The CDR3 length is 13 residues. This sample was included in a study of Tregs in tolerant kidney transplant recipients. Whole-study context: Mixed chimerism was transient after nonmyeloablative marrow transplants from related graft donors. Study conclusions and caveats: Expanding Tregs on activated donor B cells appeared to best identify donor-specific TCRbeta clones. Nucleotide sequences could not be compared across some patients' samples due to primer changes.

The specimen comprised CD4+ T cells from blood, sampled before the transplant. The TCR originated in a human donor who received a combined kidney and bone marrow transplant. This chain joins TRBV6-5 and TRBJ2-1; D is perhaps TRBD2 (5 bases). Written as DNA, the CDR3 is TGTGCCAGCTGGAGGTCCACCTTGAATGAGCAGTTCTTC. As protein: CASWRSTLNEQFF.